This T cell receptor beta chain was retrieved from a study of OX40 agonist ivuxolimab in advanced cancers. About the study: The treatment was a fully human IgG2 OX40 agonist, ivuxolimab. Those enrolled were approximately 78% male, with a mean age of approximately 60 years and ages from roughly 20 to 85. In three patients, partial responses were observed, one with hepatocellular carcinoma and two with cutaneous melanoma. Points from the study as a whole: Clonal expansion by week 6 occurred in CD4+ and CD8+ blood T cells (at 0.1 to 3.0 mg/kg).

Assay: immunoSEQ multiplex PCR; the TCRdb copy retains only in-frame clones and omits some. The data show some 67,000 clones, approximately 88% seen once. The ends lost 2 bases at V and 4 bases at J; junction bases unmatched: 0. The CDR3 sequence is 13 residues long. Germline-derived CDR1 and CDR2 are SGHRS and YFSETQ. This clone was observed a single time. Its matching antigen is unknown. The J gene is TRBJ2-3, the V gene TRBV5-1, with 8 positions matching TRBD2. The sample here was CD4+ or CD8+ T cells sorted from blood, taken in a trial of the OX40 agonist ivuxolimab. The sequence was obtained from an adult with an advanced solid tumor such as melanoma, head and neck, liver or kidney cancer. The CDR3 bases are TGCGCCAGCAGCTTCGGGGGGGCAGATACGCAGTATTTT. As protein: CASSFGGADTQYF.